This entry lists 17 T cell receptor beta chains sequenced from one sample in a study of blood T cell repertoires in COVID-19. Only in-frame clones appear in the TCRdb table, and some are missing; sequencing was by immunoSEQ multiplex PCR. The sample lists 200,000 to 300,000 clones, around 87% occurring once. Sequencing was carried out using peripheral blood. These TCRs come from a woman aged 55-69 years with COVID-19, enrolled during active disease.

CDR3 loop: CASSSGGVEDYEQYF. CDR3 DNA: TGTGCCAGCAGCTCAGGCGGGGTGGAGGACTACGAGCAGTACTTC. V gene TRBV28 combines with J gene TRBJ2-5; D is perhaps TRBD2 (6 bases). With the DNA end fitting TRBJ2-7 better, the J assignment may be wrong. The CDR3 runs 15 residues. Germline assignment: CDR1 MDHEN and CDR2 SYDVKM.

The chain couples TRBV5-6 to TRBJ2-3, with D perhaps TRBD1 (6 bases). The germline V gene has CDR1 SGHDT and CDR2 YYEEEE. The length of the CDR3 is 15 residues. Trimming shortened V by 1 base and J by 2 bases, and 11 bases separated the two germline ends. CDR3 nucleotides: TGTGCCAGCAGCTTGCTGGGGGCGACCACAGATACGCAGTATTTT. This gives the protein CASSLLGATTDTQYF.

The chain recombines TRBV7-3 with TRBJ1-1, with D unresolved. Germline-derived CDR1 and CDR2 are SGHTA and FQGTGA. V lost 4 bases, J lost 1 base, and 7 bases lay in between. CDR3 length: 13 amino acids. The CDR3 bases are TGTGCCAGCAGCTCGATGAGGAACACTGAAGCTTTCTTT. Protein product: CASSSMRNTEAFF.

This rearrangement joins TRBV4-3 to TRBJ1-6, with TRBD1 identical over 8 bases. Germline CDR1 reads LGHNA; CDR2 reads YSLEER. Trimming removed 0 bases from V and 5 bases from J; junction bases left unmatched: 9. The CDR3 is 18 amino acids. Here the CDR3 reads CASSQDPPDRANNSPLHF. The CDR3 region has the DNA TGCGCCAGCAGCCAAGACCCGCCGGACAGGGCAAATAATTCACCCCTCCACTTT.

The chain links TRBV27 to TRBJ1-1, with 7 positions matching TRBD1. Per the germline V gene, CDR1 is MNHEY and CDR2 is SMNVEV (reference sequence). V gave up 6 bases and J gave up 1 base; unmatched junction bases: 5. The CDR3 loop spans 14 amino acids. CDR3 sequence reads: CASSPRTGNTEAFF. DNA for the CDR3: TGTGCCAGCAGCCCCCGGACAGGGAACACTGAAGCTTTCTTT.

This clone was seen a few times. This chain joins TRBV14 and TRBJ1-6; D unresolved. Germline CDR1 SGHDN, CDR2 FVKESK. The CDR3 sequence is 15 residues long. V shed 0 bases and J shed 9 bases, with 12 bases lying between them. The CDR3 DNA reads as TGTGCCAGCAGCCAAGATCGTCCTCCGGGTTCACCCCTCCACTTT. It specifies CASSQDRPPGSPLHF.

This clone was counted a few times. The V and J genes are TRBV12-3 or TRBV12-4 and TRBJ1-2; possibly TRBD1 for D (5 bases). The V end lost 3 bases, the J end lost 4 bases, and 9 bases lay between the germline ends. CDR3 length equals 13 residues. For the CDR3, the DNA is TGTGCCAGCAGTTTTGACAGCCGCTATGGCTACACCTTC. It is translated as CASSFDSRYGYTF.

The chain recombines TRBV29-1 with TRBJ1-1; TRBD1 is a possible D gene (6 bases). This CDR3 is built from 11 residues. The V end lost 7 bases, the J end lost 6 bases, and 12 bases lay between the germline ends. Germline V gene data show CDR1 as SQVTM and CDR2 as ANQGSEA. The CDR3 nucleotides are TGCAGCGGTCGGGGGGCCGCTGAAGCTTTCTTT. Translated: CSGRGAAEAFF.

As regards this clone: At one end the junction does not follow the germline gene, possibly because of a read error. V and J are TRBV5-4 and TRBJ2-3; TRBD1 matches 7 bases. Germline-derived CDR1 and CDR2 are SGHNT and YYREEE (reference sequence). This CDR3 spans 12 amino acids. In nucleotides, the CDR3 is TGTGCCAGCAGCTTACGGACAGGACATTACAATTTT. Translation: CASSLRTGHYNF. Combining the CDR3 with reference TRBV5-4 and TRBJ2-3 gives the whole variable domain ETGVTQSPTHLIKTRGQQVTLRCSSQSGHNTVSWYQQALGQGPQFIFQYYREEENGRGNFPPRFSGLQFPNYSSELNVNALELDDSALYLCASSLRTGHYNFGPGTRLTVL.

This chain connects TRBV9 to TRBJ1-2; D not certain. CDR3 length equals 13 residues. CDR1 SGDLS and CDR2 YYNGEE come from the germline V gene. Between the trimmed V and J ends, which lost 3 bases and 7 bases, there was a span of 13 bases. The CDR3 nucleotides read TGTGCCAGCAGCGAGACAAGACGTGGTGGCTACACCTTC. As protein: CASSETRRGGYTF.

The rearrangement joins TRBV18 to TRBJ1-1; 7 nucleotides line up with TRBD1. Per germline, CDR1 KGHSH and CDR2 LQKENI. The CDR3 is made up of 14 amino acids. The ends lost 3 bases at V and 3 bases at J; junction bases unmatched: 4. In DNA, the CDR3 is TGTGCCAGCTCACCTAACAGGGGACACACTGAAGCTTTCTTT. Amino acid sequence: CASSPNRGHTEAFF.

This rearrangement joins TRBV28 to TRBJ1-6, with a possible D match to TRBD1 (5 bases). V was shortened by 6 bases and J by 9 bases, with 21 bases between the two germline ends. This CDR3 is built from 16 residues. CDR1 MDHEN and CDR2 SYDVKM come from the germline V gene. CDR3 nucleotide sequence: TGTGCCAGCAGATACTCCTCCTTAGGGGCCGGTTCACCCCTCCACTTT. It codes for CASRYSSLGAGSPLHF. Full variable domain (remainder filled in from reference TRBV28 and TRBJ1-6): DVKVTQSSRYLVKRTGEKVFLECVQDMDHENMFWYRQDPGLGLRLIYFSYDVKMKEKGDIPEGYSVSREKKERFSLILESASTNQTSMYLCASRYSSLGAGSPLHFGNGTRLTVT.

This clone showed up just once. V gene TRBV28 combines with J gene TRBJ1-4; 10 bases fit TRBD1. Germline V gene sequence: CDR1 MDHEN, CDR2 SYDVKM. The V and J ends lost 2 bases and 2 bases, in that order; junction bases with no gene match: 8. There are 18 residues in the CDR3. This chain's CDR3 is CASSLKRQGAGTNEKLFF. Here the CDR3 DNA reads TGTGCCAGCAGTTTAAAGAGACAGGGGGCTGGGACTAATGAAAAACTGTTTTTT.

CDR3 bases: TGTGCCAGCAGCCAGCCCTTACTCCGGGACAGACATCTAAGGGATGAAGCTTTCTTT. Encoded protein: CASSQPLLRDRHLRDEAFF. V is TRBV7-2 and J is TRBJ1-1, with 7 bases aligning to TRBD1. The germline V gene has CDR1 SGHTA and CDR2 FQGNSA. The V gene end was trimmed by 5 bases and the J gene end by 7 bases; junction bases not matched to a gene: 25. This CDR3 comprises 19 residues.

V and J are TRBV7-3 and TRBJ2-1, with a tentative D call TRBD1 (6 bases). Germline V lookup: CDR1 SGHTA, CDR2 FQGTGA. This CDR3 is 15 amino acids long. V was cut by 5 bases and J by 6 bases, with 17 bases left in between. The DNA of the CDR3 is TGTGCCAGCAGCCCCCACCCGACAGGCTCCAATGAGCAGTTCTTC. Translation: CASSPHPTGSNEQFF.

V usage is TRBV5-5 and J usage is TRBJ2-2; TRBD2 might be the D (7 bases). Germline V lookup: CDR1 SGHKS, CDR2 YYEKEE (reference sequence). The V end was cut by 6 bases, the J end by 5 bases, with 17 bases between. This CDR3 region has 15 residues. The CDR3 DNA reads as TGTGCCAGCACCTTATGGGGGGGCCAAACCGGGGAGCTGTTTTTT. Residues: CASTLWGGQTGELFF.

DNA of the CDR3: TGTGCCACCTGCCGGGAGGGACGGACCTACGAGCAGTACTTC. Protein product: CATCREGRTYEQYF. V and J are TRBV28 and TRBJ2-7; TRBD2 matches at 8 bases. V trimming: 10 bases; J trimming: 2 bases; junction bases outside the gene matches: 10. The CDR3 has 14 amino acids. Per germline, CDR1 MDHEN and CDR2 SYDVKM.